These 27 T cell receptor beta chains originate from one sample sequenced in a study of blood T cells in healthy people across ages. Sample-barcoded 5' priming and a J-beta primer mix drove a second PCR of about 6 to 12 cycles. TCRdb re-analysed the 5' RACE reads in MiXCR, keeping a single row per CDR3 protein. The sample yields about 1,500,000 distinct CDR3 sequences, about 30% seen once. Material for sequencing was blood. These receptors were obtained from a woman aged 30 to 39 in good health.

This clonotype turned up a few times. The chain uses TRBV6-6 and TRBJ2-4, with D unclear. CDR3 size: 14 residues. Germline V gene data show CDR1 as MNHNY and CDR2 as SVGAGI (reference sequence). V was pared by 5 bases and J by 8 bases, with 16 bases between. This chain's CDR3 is CASSPDGPGDIQYF. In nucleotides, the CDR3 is TGTGCCAGCAGTCCGGACGGCCCTGGCGACATTCAGTACTTC.

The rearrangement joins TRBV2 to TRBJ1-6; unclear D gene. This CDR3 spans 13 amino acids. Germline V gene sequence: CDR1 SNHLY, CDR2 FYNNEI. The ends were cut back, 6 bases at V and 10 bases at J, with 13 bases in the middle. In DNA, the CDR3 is TGTGCCAGCAGCCTTGAATCCGGCTCACCCCTCCACTTT. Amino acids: CASSLESGSPLHF.

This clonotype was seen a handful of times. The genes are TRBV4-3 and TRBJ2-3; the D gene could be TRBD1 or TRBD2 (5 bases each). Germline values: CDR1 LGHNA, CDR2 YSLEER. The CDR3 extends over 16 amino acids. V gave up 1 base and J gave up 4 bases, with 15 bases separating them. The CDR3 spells CASSQGDPSRADTQYF. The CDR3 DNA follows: TGCGCCAGCAGCCAAGGGGACCCATCGAGGGCAGATACGCAGTATTTT.

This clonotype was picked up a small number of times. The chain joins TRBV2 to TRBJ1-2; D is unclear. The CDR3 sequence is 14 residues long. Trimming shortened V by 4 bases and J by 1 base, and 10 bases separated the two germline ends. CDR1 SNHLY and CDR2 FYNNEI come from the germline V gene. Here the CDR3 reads CASSGTVFNYGYTF. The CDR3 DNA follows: TGTGCCAGCAGTGGGACGGTTTTTAACTATGGCTACACCTTC.

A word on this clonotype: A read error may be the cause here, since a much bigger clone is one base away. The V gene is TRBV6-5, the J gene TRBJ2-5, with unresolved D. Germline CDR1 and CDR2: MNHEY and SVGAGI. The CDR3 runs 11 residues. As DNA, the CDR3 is TGTGCCAGCGATACCCAAGAGACCCGGTACTTC. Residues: CASDTQETRYF.

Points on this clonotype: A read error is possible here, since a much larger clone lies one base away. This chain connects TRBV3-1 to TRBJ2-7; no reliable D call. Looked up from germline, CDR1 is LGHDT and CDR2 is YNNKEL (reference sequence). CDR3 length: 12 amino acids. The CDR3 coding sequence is TGTGCCAGCGGCCAAGATTGGTACGAGCAGTACTTC. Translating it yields CASGQDWYEQYF.

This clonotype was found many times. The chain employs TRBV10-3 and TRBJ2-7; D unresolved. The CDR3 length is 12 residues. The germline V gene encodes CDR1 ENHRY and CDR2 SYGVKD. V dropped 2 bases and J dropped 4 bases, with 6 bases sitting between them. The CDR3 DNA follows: TGTGCCATCAGTGAGAACAAGTACGAGCAGTACTTC. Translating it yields CAISENKYEQYF.

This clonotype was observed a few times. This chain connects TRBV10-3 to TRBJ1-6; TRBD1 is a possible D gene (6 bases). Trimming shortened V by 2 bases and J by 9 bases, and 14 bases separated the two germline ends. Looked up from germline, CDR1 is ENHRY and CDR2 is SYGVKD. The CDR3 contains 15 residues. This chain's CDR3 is CAISEIGQGTSPLHF. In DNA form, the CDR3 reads TGTGCCATCAGTGAGATAGGGCAGGGGACTTCACCCCTCCACTTT.

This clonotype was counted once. CDR3 DNA: TGTACCAGCAGCCCAGCTCGCTTTGATACGCAGTATTTT. Its protein is CTSSPARFDTQYF. The rearrangement uses TRBV7-2 and TRBJ2-3, with D unclear. CDR1 is SGHTA and CDR2 is FQGNSA in the germline V gene. Trimming took off 5 bases at V and 6 bases at J, with 12 bases between the two ends. This CDR3 is 13 amino acids long.

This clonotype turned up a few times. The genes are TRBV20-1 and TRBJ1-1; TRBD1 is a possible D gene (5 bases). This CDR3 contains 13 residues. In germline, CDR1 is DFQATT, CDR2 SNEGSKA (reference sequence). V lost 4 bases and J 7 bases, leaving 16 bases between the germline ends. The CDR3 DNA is TGCAGTGCTAACCCGGAAACGAGGGGTGAAGCTTTCTTT. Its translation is CSANPETRGEAFF.

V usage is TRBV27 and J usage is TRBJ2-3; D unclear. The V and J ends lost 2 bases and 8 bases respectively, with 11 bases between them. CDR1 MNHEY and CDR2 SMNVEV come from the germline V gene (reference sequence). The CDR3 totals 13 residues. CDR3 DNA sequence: TGTGCCAGCAGTTTAATGGCGAGGCGTACGCAGTATTTT. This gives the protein CASSLMARRTQYF.

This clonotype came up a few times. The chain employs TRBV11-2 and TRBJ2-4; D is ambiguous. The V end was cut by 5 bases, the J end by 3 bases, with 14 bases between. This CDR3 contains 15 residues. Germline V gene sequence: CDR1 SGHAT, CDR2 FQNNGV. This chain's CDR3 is CASSHPLRNKNIQYF. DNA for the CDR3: TGTGCCAGCAGCCATCCCCTCAGGAACAAAAACATTCAGTACTTC.

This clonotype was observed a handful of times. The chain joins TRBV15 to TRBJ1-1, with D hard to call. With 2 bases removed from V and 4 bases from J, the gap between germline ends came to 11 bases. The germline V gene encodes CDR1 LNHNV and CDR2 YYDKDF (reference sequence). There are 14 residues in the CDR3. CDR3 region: CATSRNHFATEAFF. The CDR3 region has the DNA TGTGCCACCAGCAGAAATCATTTCGCCACTGAAGCTTTCTTT.

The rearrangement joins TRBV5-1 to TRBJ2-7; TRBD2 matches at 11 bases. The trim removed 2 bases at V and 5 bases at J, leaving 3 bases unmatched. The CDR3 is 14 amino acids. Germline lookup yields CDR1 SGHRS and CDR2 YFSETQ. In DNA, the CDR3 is TGCGCCAGCAGCTTTAGCGGGGGGGAACACGAGCAGTACTTC. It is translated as CASSFSGGEHEQYF.

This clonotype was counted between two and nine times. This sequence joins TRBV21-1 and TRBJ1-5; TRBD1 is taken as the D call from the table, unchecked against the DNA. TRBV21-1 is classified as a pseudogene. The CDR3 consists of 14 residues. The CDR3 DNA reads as TGTGCCAGCAGCACGACAGGGGGGGGAGGGACCCAGCATTTT. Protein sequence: CASSTTGGGGTQHF.

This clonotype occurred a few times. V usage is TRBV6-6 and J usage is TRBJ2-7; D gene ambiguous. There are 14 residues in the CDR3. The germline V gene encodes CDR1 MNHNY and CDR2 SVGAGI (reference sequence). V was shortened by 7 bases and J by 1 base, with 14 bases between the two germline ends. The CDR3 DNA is TGTGCCAGCAAGAACGGACGAGCTTCCTACGAGCAGTACTTC. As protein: CASKNGRASYEQYF.

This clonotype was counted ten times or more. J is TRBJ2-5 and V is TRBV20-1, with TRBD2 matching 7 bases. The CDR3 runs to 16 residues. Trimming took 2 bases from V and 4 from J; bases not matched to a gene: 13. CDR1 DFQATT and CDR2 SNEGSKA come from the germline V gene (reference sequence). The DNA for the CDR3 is TGCAGTGCTAGAAACCCTAGGGGAGGGAGGACAGAGACCCAGTACTTC. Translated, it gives CSARNPRGGRTETQYF.

In nucleotides, the CDR3 is TGTGCCAGCGGAGAAGTTCCCCTGGGCTCTGGGGCCAACGTCCTGACTTTC. It yields the protein CASGEVPLGSGANVLTF. J is TRBJ2-6 and V is TRBV5-6, with unresolved D. The CDR3 sequence is 17 residues long. The V gene's germline CDR1 is SGHDT and CDR2 YYEEEE. Deletions cut 7 bases from V and 0 bases from J, with 17 bases between.

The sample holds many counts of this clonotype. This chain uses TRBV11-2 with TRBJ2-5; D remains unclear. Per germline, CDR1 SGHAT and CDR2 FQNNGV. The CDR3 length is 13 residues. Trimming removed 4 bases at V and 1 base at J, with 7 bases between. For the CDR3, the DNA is TGTGCCAGCAGCTCCGTTCTCCAAGAGACCCAGTACTTC. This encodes CASSSVLQETQYF.

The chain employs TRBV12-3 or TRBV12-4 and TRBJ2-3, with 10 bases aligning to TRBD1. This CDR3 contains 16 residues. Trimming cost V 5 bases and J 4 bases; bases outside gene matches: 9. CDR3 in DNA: TGTGCCAGCAGTGACCGGGACAGGGGAATCGCAGATACGCAGTATTTT. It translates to CASSDRDRGIADTQYF.

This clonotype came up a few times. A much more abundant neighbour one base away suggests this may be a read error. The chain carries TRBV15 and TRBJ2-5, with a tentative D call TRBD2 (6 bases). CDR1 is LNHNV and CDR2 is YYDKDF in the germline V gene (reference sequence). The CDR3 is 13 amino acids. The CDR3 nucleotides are TGTGTCACCAGTTCGGGACTGGGGGAGACCCAGTACTTC. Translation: CVTSSGLGETQYF.

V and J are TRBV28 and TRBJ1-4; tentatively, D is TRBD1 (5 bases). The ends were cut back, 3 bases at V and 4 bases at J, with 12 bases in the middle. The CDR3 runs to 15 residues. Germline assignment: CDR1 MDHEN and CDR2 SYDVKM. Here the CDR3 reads CASSFKGVGNEKLFF. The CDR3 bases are TGTGCCAGCAGTTTTAAAGGGGTTGGTAATGAAAAACTGTTTTTT.

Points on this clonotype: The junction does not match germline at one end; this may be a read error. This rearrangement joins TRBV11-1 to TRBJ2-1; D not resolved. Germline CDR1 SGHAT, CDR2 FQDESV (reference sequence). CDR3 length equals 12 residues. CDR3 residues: CANSLFGNEQFF. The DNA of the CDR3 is TGTGCCAACAGCTTGTTCGGGAATGAGCAGTTCTTC.

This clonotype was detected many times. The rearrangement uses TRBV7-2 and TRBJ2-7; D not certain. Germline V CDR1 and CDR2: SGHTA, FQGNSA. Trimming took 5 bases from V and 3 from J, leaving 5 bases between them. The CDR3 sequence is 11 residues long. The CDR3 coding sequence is TGTGCCAGCAGCCATCGCTACGAGCAGTACTTC. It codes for CASSHRYEQYF.

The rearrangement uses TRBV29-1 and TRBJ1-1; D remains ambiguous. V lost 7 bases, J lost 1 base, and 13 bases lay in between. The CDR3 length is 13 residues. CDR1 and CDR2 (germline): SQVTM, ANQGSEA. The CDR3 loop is CSALPDGNTEAFF. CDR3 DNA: TGCAGCGCCCTTCCGGACGGGAACACTGAAGCTTTCTTT.

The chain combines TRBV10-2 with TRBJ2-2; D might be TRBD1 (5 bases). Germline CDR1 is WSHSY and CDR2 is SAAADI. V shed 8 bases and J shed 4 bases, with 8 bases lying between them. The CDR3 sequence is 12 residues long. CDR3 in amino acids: CASGRVTGELFF. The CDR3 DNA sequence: TGCGCCAGCGGCAGGGTCACCGGGGAGCTGTTTTTT.

This chain's CDR3 is CSVLSNGQYF. Here the CDR3 DNA reads TGCAGCGTCTTGTCGAACGGGCAGTACTTC. The chain couples TRBV29-1 to TRBJ2-5, with D unclear. Germline assignment: CDR1 SQVTM and CDR2 ANQGSEA. V shed 6 bases and J shed 11 bases, with 13 bases lying between them. The CDR3 length is 10 residues.